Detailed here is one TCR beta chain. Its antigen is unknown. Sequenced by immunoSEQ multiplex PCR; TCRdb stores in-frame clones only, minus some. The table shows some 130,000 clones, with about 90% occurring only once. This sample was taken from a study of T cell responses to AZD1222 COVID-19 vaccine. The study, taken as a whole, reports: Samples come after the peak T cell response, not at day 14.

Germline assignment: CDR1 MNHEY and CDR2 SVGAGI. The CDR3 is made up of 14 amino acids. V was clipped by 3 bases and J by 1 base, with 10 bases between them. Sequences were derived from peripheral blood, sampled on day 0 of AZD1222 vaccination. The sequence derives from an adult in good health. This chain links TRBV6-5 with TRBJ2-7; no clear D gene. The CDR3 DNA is TGTGCCAGCAGTTATTCCCTGCAGTCCTACGAGCAGTACTTC. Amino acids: CASSYSLQSYEQYF.